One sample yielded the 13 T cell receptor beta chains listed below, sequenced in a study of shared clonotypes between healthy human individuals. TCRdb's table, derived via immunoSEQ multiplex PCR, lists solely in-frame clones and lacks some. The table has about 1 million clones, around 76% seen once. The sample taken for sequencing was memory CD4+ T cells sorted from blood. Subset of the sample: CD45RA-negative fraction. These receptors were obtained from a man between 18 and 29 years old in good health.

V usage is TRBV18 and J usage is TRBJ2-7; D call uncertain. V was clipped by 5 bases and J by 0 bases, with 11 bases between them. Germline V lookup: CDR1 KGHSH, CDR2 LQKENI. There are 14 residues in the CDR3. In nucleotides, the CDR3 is TGTGCCAGCTCAATCACAGCTTACTCCTACGAGCAGTACTTC. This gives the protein CASSITAYSYEQYF.

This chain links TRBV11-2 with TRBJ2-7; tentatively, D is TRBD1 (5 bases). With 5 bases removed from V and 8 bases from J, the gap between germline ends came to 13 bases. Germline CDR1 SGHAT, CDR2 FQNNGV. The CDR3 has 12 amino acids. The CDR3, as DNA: TGTGCCAGCAGCCCAGGGTGGGAAAAGCAGTACTTC. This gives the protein CASSPGWEKQYF.

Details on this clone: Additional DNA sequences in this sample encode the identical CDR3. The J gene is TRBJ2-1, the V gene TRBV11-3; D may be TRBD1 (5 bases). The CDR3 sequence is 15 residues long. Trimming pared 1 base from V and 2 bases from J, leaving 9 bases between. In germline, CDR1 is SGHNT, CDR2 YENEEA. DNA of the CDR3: TGTGCCAGCAGCTTAGGGCAGGGAACCTACAATGAGCAGTTCTTC. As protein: CASSLGQGTYNEQFF. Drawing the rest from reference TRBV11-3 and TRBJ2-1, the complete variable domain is EAGVVQSPRYKIIEKKQPVAFWCNPISGHNTLYWYLQNLGQGPELLIRYENEEAVDDSQLPKDRFSAERLKGVDSTLKIQPAELGDSAVYLCASSLGQGTYNEQFFGPGTRLTVL.

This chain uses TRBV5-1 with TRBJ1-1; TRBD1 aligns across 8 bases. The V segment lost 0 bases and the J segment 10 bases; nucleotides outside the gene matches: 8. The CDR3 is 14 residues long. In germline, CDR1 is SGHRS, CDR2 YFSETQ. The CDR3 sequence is CASSLVPEDRGAFF. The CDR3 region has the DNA TGCGCCAGCAGCTTGGTCCCCGAAGACAGGGGAGCTTTCTTT.

CDR3 loop: CASRPSGGAHNEQFF. As DNA, the CDR3 is TGTGCCAGCAGACCAAGCGGGGGGGCCCACAATGAGCAGTTCTTC. The V call is TRBV7-9, the J call TRBJ2-1; 10 nucleotides line up with TRBD2. From germline, CDR1 is SEHNR and CDR2 FQNEAQ (reference sequence). The CDR3 covers 15 residues. With 6 bases clipped from V and 5 bases from J, the junction kept 7 bases outside the gene matches.

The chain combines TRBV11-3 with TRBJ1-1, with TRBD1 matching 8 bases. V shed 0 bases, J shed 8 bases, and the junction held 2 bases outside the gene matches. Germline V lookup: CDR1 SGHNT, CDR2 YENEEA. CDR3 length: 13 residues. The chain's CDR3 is CASSLDRGQEAFF. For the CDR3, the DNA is TGTGCCAGCAGCTTAGACAGGGGGCAGGAAGCTTTCTTT.

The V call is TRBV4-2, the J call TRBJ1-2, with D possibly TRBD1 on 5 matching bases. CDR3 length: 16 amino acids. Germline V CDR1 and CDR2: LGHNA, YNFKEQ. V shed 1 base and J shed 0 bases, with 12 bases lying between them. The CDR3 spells CASSQVASGPNYGYTF. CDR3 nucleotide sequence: TGTGCCAGCAGCCAAGTGGCCTCGGGGCCTAACTATGGCTACACCTTC.

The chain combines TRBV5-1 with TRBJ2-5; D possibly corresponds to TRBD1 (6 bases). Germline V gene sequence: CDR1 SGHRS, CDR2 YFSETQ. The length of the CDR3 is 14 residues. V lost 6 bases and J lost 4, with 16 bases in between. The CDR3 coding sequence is TGCGCCAGCAACGAGGGACAAAAGGGAGAGACCCAGTACTTC. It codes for CASNEGQKGETQYF.

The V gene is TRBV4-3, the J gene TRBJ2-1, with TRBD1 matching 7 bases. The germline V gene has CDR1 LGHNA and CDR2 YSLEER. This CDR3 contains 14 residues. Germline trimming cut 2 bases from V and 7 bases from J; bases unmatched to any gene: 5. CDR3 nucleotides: TGCGCCAGCAGCCAAAATCTACAGGGGAATGAGCAGTTCTTC. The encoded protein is CASSQNLQGNEQFF.

CDR3 amino acids: CAISEPPGAQNTEAFF. DNA for the CDR3: TGTGCCATCAGTGAGCCGCCGGGGGCTCAAAACACTGAAGCTTTCTTT. This rearrangement joins TRBV10-3 to TRBJ1-1, with D possibly being TRBD1 (6 bases). Per the germline V gene, CDR1 is ENHRY and CDR2 is SYGVKD. CDR3 size: 16 residues. V lost 2 bases and J lost 2, with 15 bases in between.

The CDR3: CASSVGGTGPSSGNTIYF. For the CDR3, the DNA is TGTGCCAGCAGCGTAGGGGGGACAGGGCCGAGCTCTGGAAACACCATATATTTT. The genes are TRBV9 and TRBJ1-3; TRBD1 matches at 9 bases. J gave up 0 bases and V 0 bases, and 7 bases lay outside the gene matches. CDR1 SGDLS and CDR2 YYNGEE come from the germline V gene. This CDR3 has 18 residues.

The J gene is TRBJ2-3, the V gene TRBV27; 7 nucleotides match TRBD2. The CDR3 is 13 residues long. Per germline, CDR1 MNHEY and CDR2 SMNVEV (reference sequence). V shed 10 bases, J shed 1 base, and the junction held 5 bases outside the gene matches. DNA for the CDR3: TGTGCCACCAACCTAGCGGGCACAGATACGCAGTATTTT. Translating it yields CATNLAGTDTQYF.

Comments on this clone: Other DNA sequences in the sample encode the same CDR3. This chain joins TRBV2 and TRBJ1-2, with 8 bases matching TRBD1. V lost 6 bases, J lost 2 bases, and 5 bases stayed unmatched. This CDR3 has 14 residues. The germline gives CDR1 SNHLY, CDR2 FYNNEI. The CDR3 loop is CASRDRTGNYGYTF. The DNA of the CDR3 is TGTGCCAGCAGAGATAGGACAGGGAACTATGGCTACACCTTC.